The 19 T cell receptor beta chains given below trace back to one sample, sequenced in a study of neoadjuvant anti-PD-1 for oral cavity cancer (dated by TCRdb to 2020 to 2023). The protocol used for the library was the immunoSEQ multiplex PCR assay. In TCRdb, the immuneACCESS table is reduced to in-frame sequences with V and J assigned. These tables do not hold every clone; where another copy was compared, an unresolved V gene accounts for under half, and the others remain unexplained. This sample has about 7,000 clones in its table, and roughly 78% of those were observed once. The ten most abundant clones make up around 3% of the sample. Interpreted using the paper, the time point label stands for: before neoadjuvant nivolumab. The material was PBMCs, obtained before nivolumab (anti-PD-1) treatment. The receptors derive from a person aged 35-79 years with oral cavity squamous cell carcinoma.

The CDR3: CASSGTGPGELFF. The DNA for the CDR3 is TGTGCCAGCTCCGGGACAGGCCCCGGGGAGCTGTTTTTT. The chain is built from TRBV19 and TRBJ2-2, with TRBD1 matching over 8 bases. CDR3 length equals 13 residues. CDR1 is LNHDA, CDR2 SQIVND, per germline (reference sequence). V shed 9 bases and J 6 bases; nucleotides not matched to a gene: 6.

The chain recombines TRBV4-1 with TRBJ1-1; D unclear. The CDR3 spans 14 residues. Germline lookup yields CDR1 MGHRA and CDR2 YSYEKL. Trimming left V 0 bases short and J 1 base short, with 6 bases between. CDR3 nucleotide sequence: TGCGCCAGCAGCCAAGATACAAGGAACACTGAAGCTTTCTTT. It yields the protein CASSQDTRNTEAFF.

The gene calls are TRBV4-2 and TRBJ1-2; D possibly corresponds to TRBD1 (6 bases). The CDR3 has 14 amino acids. CDR1 and CDR2 from the germline V gene are LGHNA and YNFKEQ. V lost 2 bases to trimming and J lost 6 bases, with 13 bases between them. The CDR3 here is CASSQRTGADGYTF. DNA of the CDR3: TGTGCCAGCAGCCAAAGGACGGGGGCCGATGGCTACACCTTC.

The J gene is TRBJ2-5, the V gene TRBV11-3; 8 nucleotides agree with TRBD1. V dropped 2 bases and J dropped 4; count of bases not matched to a gene: 6. This CDR3 region has 15 residues. CDR1 is SGHNT and CDR2 is YENEEA in the germline V gene. The CDR3 reads CASSLRQGAGETQYF. The CDR3 bases are TGTGCCAGCAGCTTACGCCAGGGGGCTGGAGAGACCCAGTACTTC.

The genes are TRBV7-2 and TRBJ2-1; D gene ambiguous. The CDR3 totals 12 residues. Germline V gene sequence: CDR1 SGHTA, CDR2 FQGNSA. Trimming left V 0 bases short and J 11 bases short, with 8 bases between. The CDR3 region has the DNA TGTGCCAGCAGCTTAGCGACACCTAAGCAGTTCTTC. Translated: CASSLATPKQFF.

The rearrangement joins TRBV7-8 to TRBJ1-1; possibly TRBD1 for D (6 bases). Germline V gene data show CDR1 as SGHVS and CDR2 as FQNEAQ. V was clipped by 1 base and J by 2 bases, with 8 bases between them. The CDR3 has 14 residues. In DNA form, the CDR3 reads TGTGCCAGCAGCTTAGTACAGGGTAACACTGAAGCTTTCTTT. It is translated as CASSLVQGNTEAFF.

The V and J genes are TRBV10-3 and TRBJ1-4; D is possibly TRBD1 (6 bases). Germline CDR1 reads ENHRY; CDR2 reads SYGVKD. CDR3 length equals 16 residues. V shed 4 bases and J shed 2 bases, with 14 bases lying between them. The CDR3 reads CAISATWGGTNEKLFF. The CDR3 DNA follows: TGTGCCATCAGTGCCACGTGGGGGGGCACTAATGAAAAACTGTTTTTT.

V is TRBV19 and J is TRBJ1-5; D uncertain. V lost 10 bases to trimming and J lost 7 bases, with 20 bases between them. The CDR3 consists of 14 residues. The V gene's germline CDR1 is LNHDA and CDR2 SQIVND (reference sequence). CDR3 DNA sequence: TGTGCCACCCTCTATGGGCAGGACGAACAGCCCCAGCATTTT. It specifies CATLYGQDEQPQHF.

The chain joins TRBV5-1 to TRBJ2-5; D is perhaps TRBD1 (6 bases). Germline loops: CDR1 SGHRS, CDR2 YFSETQ. Trimming removed 4 bases from V and 4 bases from J, with 17 bases in between. This CDR3 has 15 amino acids. CDR3 region: CASSRRDIGGETQYF. CDR3 DNA: TGCGCCAGCAGCCGCCGGGACATAGGAGGAGAGACCCAGTACTTC. Drawing the rest from reference TRBV5-1 and TRBJ2-5, the complete variable domain is KAGVTQTPRYLIKTRGQQVTLSCSPISGHRSVSWYQQTPGQGLQFLFEYFSETQRNKGNFPGRFSGRQFSNSRSEMNVSTLELGDSALYLCASSRRDIGGETQYFGPGTRLLVL.

The chain couples TRBV15 to TRBJ2-7; no clear D. Trimming removed 3 bases from V and 4 bases from J, with 10 bases in between. The CDR3 contains 13 residues. The V gene's germline CDR1 is LNHNV and CDR2 YYDKDF (reference sequence). CDR3 bases: TGTGCCACCAGCAGGCGCTTTGGGTACGAGCAGTACTTC. Its protein product is CATSRRFGYEQYF.

In its sample, this clone was seen a few times. This chain joins TRBV7-2 and TRBJ2-3, with 10 bases identical to TRBD1. Trimming cost V 6 bases and J 3 bases; bases outside gene matches: 9. This CDR3 comprises 16 residues. CDR1 is SGHTA and CDR2 is FQGNSA in the germline V gene. The CDR3 is CASRQTGTGETDTQYF. The CDR3 nucleotides are TGTGCCAGCAGGCAAACCGGGACAGGGGAGACAGATACGCAGTATTTT.

The chain employs TRBV6-1 and TRBJ2-1, with no clear D. CDR1 is MNHNS and CDR2 is SASEGT in the germline V gene. V was cut by 10 bases and J by 0 bases, with 10 bases left in between. The CDR3 sequence is 13 residues long. The CDR3 sequence: CATDGRSYNEQFF. CDR3 nucleotides: TGTGCCACCGACGGACGCTCCTACAATGAGCAGTTCTTC.

The chain combines TRBV19 with TRBJ1-2; no firm D call. CDR1 and CDR2 from the germline V gene are LNHDA and SQIVND (reference sequence). Trimming removed 7 bases at V and 8 bases at J, with 20 bases between. The CDR3 is made up of 14 amino acids. This chain's CDR3 is CASNPAGKGFGYTF. The CDR3 DNA reads as TGTGCCAGTAACCCCGCGGGGAAAGGGTTCGGCTACACCTTC.

The J gene is TRBJ1-2, the V gene TRBV29-1; D perhaps matches TRBD1 (5 bases). Trimming shortened V by 4 bases and J by 4 bases, and 13 bases separated the two germline ends. In germline, CDR1 is SQVTM, CDR2 ANQGSEA. This CDR3 spans 13 amino acids. In DNA form, the CDR3 reads TGCAGCGTTGTTCGGGACTTAACCTATGGCTACACCTTC. Translated, it gives CSVVRDLTYGYTF.

The chain joins TRBV10-1 to TRBJ1-1; a weak D match, TRBD1 (6 bases). V lost 6 bases and J lost 1, with 9 bases in between. CDR1 is WNHNN, CDR2 SYGVQD, per germline (reference sequence). The CDR3 has 13 residues. CDR3 DNA: TGCGCCAGCAGCGAACAGGGGAACACTGAAGCTTTCTTT. It encodes CASSEQGNTEAFF.

The chain combines TRBV7-2 with TRBJ2-7; 7 bases agree with TRBD1. Losses at the gene ends were 4 bases for V and 7 bases for J; bases not matched to a gene: 7. The CDR3 loop spans 13 amino acids. Looked up from germline, CDR1 is SGHTA and CDR2 is FQGNSA. The CDR3 DNA reads as TGTGCCAGCAGCTCAGACAGGGTGGGGGAGCAGTACTTC. Amino acids: CASSSDRVGEQYF.

CDR3 in DNA: TGTGCCAGCTCACCTGGACAAACGAACACTGAAGCTTTCTTT. This encodes CASSPGQTNTEAFF. V gene TRBV18 combines with J gene TRBJ1-1, with D possibly being TRBD1 (5 bases). Germline CDR1 is KGHSH and CDR2 is LQKENI. Trimming left V 3 bases short and J 1 base short, with 9 bases between. The length of the CDR3 is 14 residues.

The V call is TRBV5-1, the J call TRBJ2-1, with 9 bases matching TRBD2. CDR1 and CDR2 (germline): SGHRS, YFSETQ. The CDR3 has 15 amino acids. V shed 2 bases and J 7 bases; nucleotides not matched to a gene: 7. CDR3 region: CASSFGPSGANEQFF. The CDR3 DNA follows: TGCGCCAGCAGCTTTGGGCCTAGCGGGGCGAATGAGCAGTTCTTC.

The chain has TRBV14 and TRBJ1-1; D gene uncertain. Germline CDR1 is SGHDN and CDR2 is FVKESK. Trimming removed 3 bases from V and 11 bases from J, with 19 bases in between. This CDR3 contains 14 residues. CDR3 amino acids: CASSQLYSSDQAFF. The CDR3 DNA is TGTGCCAGCAGCCAGCTGTACAGCTCAGATCAGGCTTTCTTT.